This is a list of T cell receptor beta chains from one sample in a study of glioma-infiltrating T cells. TCRdb fed the multiplex PCR reads into MiXCR, producing one record per CDR3 protein. The sample shows some 90,000 distinct CDR3 sequences, approximately 40% of them seen only once. Material for sequencing was glioma tissue, nonneoplastic brain tissue, or PBMCs (not recorded which). These receptors all stem from a human donor with low-grade glioma or glioblastoma, undergoing nonglioma brain surgery, or in good health (not recorded which). CDR3s include the opening cysteine and the closing phenylalanine or tryptophan. The D gene is left open where the match is weak. Size tells how often a clone was seen (once, few, many) or the class of an expanded clone, and some rows leave it out.

abundance: NA
d_gene: NA
j_gene: TRBJ2-7
v_gene: TRBV4-1
CDR3aa: CASSVLGMGDQYF
CDR3nt: TGCGCCAGCAGCGTACTGGGGATGGGGGATCAGTACTTC

abundance: many
d_gene: NA
j_gene: TRBJ2-3
v_gene: TRBV6-2/TRBV6-3
CDR3aa: CASSAGQPTDTQYF
CDR3nt: TGTGCCAGCAGCGCGGGACAACCAACAGATACGCAGTATTTT

abundance: NA
d_gene: NA
j_gene: TRBJ2-7
v_gene: TRBV28
CDR3aa: CVSSLGIGYKKYF
CDR3nt: TGTGTCAGCAGTTTAGGTATAGGGTACAAGAAGTACTTC

abundance: NA
d_gene: TRBD2
j_gene: TRBJ2-1
v_gene: TRBV20-1
CDR3aa: CSAREAGPIVHNEQFF
CDR3nt: TGCAGTGCTAGAGAAGCGGGGCCGATTGTCCACAATGAGCAGTTCTTC

abundance: many
d_gene: TRBD2
j_gene: TRBJ2-1
v_gene: TRBV18
CDR3aa: CASSPQTSGYNEQFF
CDR3nt: TGTGCCAGCTCACCACAAACTAGCGGGTACAATGAGCAGTTCTTC

abundance: many
d_gene: TRBD2
j_gene: TRBJ2-3
v_gene: TRBV7-9
CDR3aa: CASSLALAGGRDTQYF
CDR3nt: TGTGCCAGCAGCTTAGCGTTAGCGGGGGGCCGAGATACGCAGTATTTT

abundance: NA
d_gene: NA
j_gene: TRBJ2-1
v_gene: TRBV6-1
CDR3aa: CASGKPGSFYEQFF
CDR3nt: TGTGCCAGCGGTAAACCCGGGAGCTTTTACGAGCAGTTCTTC

abundance: many
d_gene: TRBD1
j_gene: TRBJ2-7
v_gene: TRBV6-2/TRBV6-3
CDR3aa: CASSSTGDKQYF
CDR3nt: TGTGCCAGCAGTTCGACAGGGGATAAGCAGTACTTC

abundance: NA
d_gene: NA
j_gene: TRBJ1-3
v_gene: TRBV2
CDR3aa: CACSLQRGSGNTTYF
CDR3nt: TGTGCCTGCAGTTTGCAGCGGGGCTCTGGAAACACCACATATTTT

abundance: NA
d_gene: TRBD2
j_gene: TRBJ2-2
v_gene: TRBV27
CDR3aa: CASSMGLAGENTGELFF
CDR3nt: TGTGCCAGCAGCATGGGACTAGCGGGGGAGAACACCGGGGAGCTGTTCTTT

abundance: NA
d_gene: NA
j_gene: TRBJ1-5
v_gene: TRBV20-1
CDR3aa: CSARYGNHGNQPQHF
CDR3nt: TGCAGCGCTAGATATGGAAATCACGGCAATCAGCCCCAGCATTTT

abundance: many
d_gene: NA
j_gene: TRBJ2-2
v_gene: TRBV7-8
CDR3aa: CASSLVLNTGELFF
CDR3nt: TGTGCCAGCAGCTTAGTACTAAACACCGGGGAGCTGTTTTTT

abundance: many
d_gene: TRBD1
j_gene: TRBJ1-5
v_gene: TRBV19
CDR3aa: CASIGTGAGPQHF
CDR3nt: TGTGCCAGTATTGGGACAGGGGCAGGGCCCCAGCATTTT

abundance: NA
d_gene: NA
j_gene: TRBJ1-1
v_gene: TRBV14
CDR3aa: CASSTWGGETEAFF
CDR3nt: TGTGCCAGCAGCACCTGGGGCGGGGAGACTGAAGCTTTCTTT

abundance: many
d_gene: TRBD1
j_gene: TRBJ2-7
v_gene: TRBV6-2/TRBV6-3
CDR3aa: CASRGETGGSYEQYF
CDR3nt: TGTGCCAGCAGAGGCGAAACAGGGGGCTCCTACGAGCAGTACTTC

abundance: many
d_gene: NA
j_gene: TRBJ1-5
v_gene: TRBV20-1
CDR3aa: CSAREVHQPQHF
CDR3nt: TGCAGTGCTAGAGAGGTACATCAGCCCCAGCATTTT

abundance: many
d_gene: TRBD2
j_gene: TRBJ2-1
v_gene: TRBV2
CDR3aa: CASTSGRGEQFF
CDR3nt: TGTGCCAGCACTAGCGGGAGAGGAGAGCAGTTCTTC

abundance: NA
d_gene: TRBD2
j_gene: TRBJ2-1
v_gene: TRBV12-3/TRBV12-4
CDR3aa: CASSLILAGGNEQFF
CDR3nt: TGTGCCAGCAGCCTTATACTAGCGGGAGGAAATGAGCAGTTCTTC

abundance: NA
d_gene: NA
j_gene: TRBJ2-5
v_gene: TRBV7-2
CDR3aa: CASSSCETQYF
CDR3nt: TGTGCCAGCAGCTCCTGTGAGACCCAGTACTTT

abundance: many
d_gene: NA
j_gene: TRBJ1-1
v_gene: TRBV29-1
CDR3aa: CSVEVGQGTEAFF
CDR3nt: TGCAGCGTTGAAGTGGGTCAGGGCACTGAAGCTTTCTTT

abundance: many
d_gene: TRBD2
j_gene: TRBJ2-3
v_gene: TRBV6-1
CDR3aa: CASRLAGGADTQYF
CDR3nt: TGTGCCAGCAGACTAGCGGGGGGCGCAGATACGCAGTATTTT

abundance: many
d_gene: NA
j_gene: TRBJ2-7
v_gene: TRBV11-3
CDR3aa: CASSVSSSYEQYF
CDR3nt: TGTGCCAGCAGCGTTTCTAGCAGCTACGAGCAGTACTTC

abundance: many
d_gene: TRBD1
j_gene: TRBJ2-3
v_gene: TRBV6-4
CDR3aa: CASSDSGGSTDTQYF
CDR3nt: TGTGCCAGCAGTGACTCAGGGGGCAGCACAGATACGCAGTATTTT

abundance: few
d_gene: TRBD1
j_gene: TRBJ2-3
v_gene: TRBV29-1
CDR3aa: CSVEAFRTGSTDTQYF
CDR3nt: TGCAGCGTTGAGGCCTTTAGGACAGGAAGCACAGATACGCAGTATTTT

abundance: NA
d_gene: TRBD2
j_gene: TRBJ2-1
v_gene: TRBV19
CDR3aa: CASSTPPSGTYNEQFF
CDR3nt: TGTGCCAGTAGTACCCCTCCTAGCGGGACCTACAATGAGCAGTTCTTC

abundance: many
d_gene: TRBD1
j_gene: TRBJ2-3
v_gene: TRBV9
CDR3aa: CASSVPDRGVGDTQYF
CDR3nt: TGTGCCAGCAGCGTCCCGGACAGGGGGGTTGGAGATACGCAGTATTTT

abundance: NA
d_gene: TRBD2
j_gene: TRBJ2-1
v_gene: TRBV3-1
CDR3aa: CASSQDPGTSGMGNEQFF
CDR3nt: TGTGCCAGCAGCCAAGATCCCGGGACTAGCGGGATGGGGAATGAGCAGTTCTTC

abundance: NA
d_gene: NA
j_gene: TRBJ1-3
v_gene: TRBV6-2/TRBV6-3
CDR3aa: CSSSSTDLVNTIYF
CDR3nt: TGTTCCAGCTCTTCGACAGACCTCGTAAACACCATATATTTT

abundance: many
d_gene: NA
j_gene: TRBJ2-1
v_gene: TRBV2
CDR3aa: CASSDISSYNEQFF
CDR3nt: TGTGCCAGCAGCGATATTAGCTCCTACAATGAGCAGTTCTTC

abundance: many
d_gene: NA
j_gene: TRBJ1-1
v_gene: TRBV27
CDR3aa: CASMPGLGTEAFF
CDR3nt: TGTGCCAGCATGCCCGGGTTAGGCACTGAAGCTTTCTTT

abundance: many
d_gene: NA
j_gene: TRBJ2-7
v_gene: TRBV29-1
CDR3aa: CSVYGPPPYEQYF
CDR3nt: TGCAGCGTCTACGGGCCGCCCCCCTACGAGCAGTACTTC

abundance: many
d_gene: TRBD2
j_gene: TRBJ2-1
v_gene: TRBV5-4
CDR3aa: CASSPGTSGTAYNEQFF
CDR3nt: TGTGCCAGCAGCCCAGGGACTAGCGGGACCGCTTACAATGAGCAGTTCTTC

abundance: NA
d_gene: NA
j_gene: TRBJ2-3
v_gene: TRBV7-2
CDR3aa: CASTLLTLQDTKYF
CDR3nt: TGTGCCAGCACCCTTTTGACGTTACAGGATACGAAGTACTTT

abundance: many
d_gene: NA
j_gene: TRBJ2-7
v_gene: TRBV7-8
CDR3aa: CASSFGETYEQYF
CDR3nt: TGTGCCAGCAGCTTCGGGGAAACCTACGAGCAGTACTTC

abundance: many
d_gene: TRBD1
j_gene: TRBJ2-7
v_gene: TRBV12-3/TRBV12-4
CDR3aa: CASSGTGAREQYF
CDR3nt: TGTGCCAGCAGCGGGACAGGAGCTCGGGAGCAGTACTTC

abundance: NA
d_gene: NA
j_gene: TRBJ2-4
v_gene: TRBV27
CDR3aa: CAISLGGWGAKNIQYF
CDR3nt: TGTGCCATCAGTTTAGGAGGATGGGGGGCCAAAAACATTCAGTACTTC

abundance: many
d_gene: NA
j_gene: TRBJ1-2
v_gene: TRBV11-2
CDR3aa: CASSLDYGNNYGYTF
CDR3nt: TGTGCCAGCAGCTTAGATTACGGGAATAACTATGGCTACACCTTC

abundance: many
d_gene: NA
j_gene: TRBJ1-1
v_gene: TRBV12-3/TRBV12-4
CDR3aa: CASSPTGRSNTEAFF
CDR3nt: TGTGCCAGCAGCCCGACCGGACGTTCTAACACTGAAGCTTTCTTT